Each of the 15 T cell receptor beta chains below was sequenced from the same sample in a study of cytomegalovirus exposure and HLA in healthy donors (TCRdb year 2017). The library was produced with the immunoSEQ multiplex PCR assay. TCRdb holds this immuneACCESS table with in-frame rearrangements only. Some clones are missing; in checked studies, unresolved V genes explain under half, and the rest has no known cause. This sample is represented by some 140,000 clones; approximately 85% of them were singletons. Of the sample, roughly 1.4% is held by the ten largest clones. Sequences were obtained from PBMCs. These receptors were obtained from a woman in her 30s in good health and CMV-seronegative.

The chain combines TRBV7-8 with TRBJ2-5, with TRBD2 identical over 11 bases. The CDR3 sequence is 19 residues long. Per the germline V gene, CDR1 is SGHVS and CDR2 is FQNEAQ. V dropped 1 base and J dropped 5; count of bases not matched to a gene: 15. CDR3 region: CASSLEDEGLAGHLETQYF. The CDR3 nucleotides read TGTGCCAGCAGCTTAGAGGATGAAGGACTAGCGGGCCATCTGGAGACCCAGTACTTC.

In this sample, this clone turned up a few times. The chain carries TRBV2 and TRBJ1-2; 8 bases are shared with TRBD1. J gave up 5 bases and V 6 bases, and 5 bases lay outside the gene matches. The CDR3 spans 13 residues. Germline V gives CDR1 SNHLY, CDR2 FYNNEI. The CDR3 sequence is CASSPGQGYGYTF. The CDR3 coding sequence is TGTGCCAGCAGCCCCGGACAGGGTTATGGCTACACCTTC.

The chain joins TRBV29-1 to TRBJ2-7, with D perhaps matching TRBD1 (5 bases). CDR3 length: 15 amino acids. Trimming pared 1 base from V and 2 bases from J, leaving 15 bases between. Germline V gene sequence: CDR1 SQVTM, CDR2 ANQGSEA. The CDR3 nucleotides read TGCAGCGTTGAAGGGATTCCGGACATACCCTACGAGCAGTACTTC. This encodes CSVEGIPDIPYEQYF.

V and J are TRBV5-1 and TRBJ2-7; tentative D call: TRBD2 (5 bases). The CDR3 has 14 amino acids. CDR1 is SGHRS and CDR2 is YFSETQ in the germline V gene. Between the trimmed V and J ends, which lost 4 bases and 3 bases, there was a span of 14 bases. The chain's CDR3 is CASSILPGNYEQYF. In DNA form, the CDR3 reads TGCGCCAGCAGCATCTTGCCGGGAAACTACGAGCAGTACTTC.

The chain recombines TRBV9 with TRBJ2-3; 7 bases fit TRBD2. The J segment lost 4 bases and the V segment lost 3 bases, leaving 5 bases of the junction unmatched. Germline V lookup: CDR1 SGDLS, CDR2 YYNGEE. The CDR3 is 14 amino acids. Here the CDR3 reads CASSDGRAADTQYF. For the CDR3, the DNA is TGTGCCAGCAGCGATGGGAGGGCCGCAGATACGCAGTATTTT.

This chain uses TRBV20-1 with TRBJ2-5; weak D call: TRBD1 (5 bases). This CDR3 has 11 residues. Trimming removed 5 bases at V and 5 bases at J, with 9 bases between. Germline CDR1 reads DFQATT; CDR2 reads SNEGSKA (reference sequence). CDR3 in DNA: TGCAGTGCTTCTCAGGGTGAGACCCAGTACTTC. This translates into CSASQGETQYF.

The chain carries TRBV5-1 and TRBJ1-1; 7 bases fit TRBD1. The junction had 5 bases not matched to a gene; V was cut back by 5 bases and J by 4 bases. The CDR3 totals 13 residues. Germline V gives CDR1 SGHRS, CDR2 YFSETQ. The CDR3 spells CASRGGAGTEAFF. DNA for the CDR3: TGCGCCAGCAGAGGGGGCGCTGGCACTGAAGCTTTCTTT.

This clone turned up a few times. The V and J genes are TRBV7-9 and TRBJ2-1, with 11 bases matching TRBD1. The CDR3 sequence is 15 residues long. Trimming took 1 base from V and 7 from J; bases not matched to a gene: 3. Germline V lookup: CDR1 SEHNR, CDR2 FQNEAQ (reference sequence). The CDR3 DNA reads as TGTGCCAGCAGCTTAGGCTGGGACAGGGGGAATGAGCAGTTCTTC. It yields the protein CASSLGWDRGNEQFF.

The chain couples TRBV7-2 to TRBJ1-5, with D maybe TRBD1 (6 bases). Germline V gene sequence: CDR1 SGHTA, CDR2 FQGNSA. The CDR3 totals 15 residues. V lost 5 bases, J lost 4 bases, and 15 bases lay in between. The CDR3 loop is CASSTQGSRNQPQHF. CDR3 DNA: TGTGCCAGCAGCACCCAGGGGAGTAGGAATCAGCCCCAGCATTTT.

The genes are TRBV4-3 and TRBJ1-2; TRBD1 agrees at 7 bases. Losses at the gene ends were 0 bases for V and 5 bases for J; bases not matched to a gene: 3. This CDR3 is 14 amino acids long. In germline, CDR1 is LGHNA, CDR2 YSLEER. The CDR3 loop is CASSQDSRGYGYTF. The CDR3 region has the DNA TGCGCCAGCAGCCAAGATTCCAGGGGGTATGGCTACACCTTC.

This sequence joins TRBV4-2 and TRBJ2-3; D perhaps matches TRBD1 (6 bases). The CDR3 spans 17 residues. The V gene lost 0 bases and the J gene lost 2 bases, with 15 bases spanning the gap. The germline V gene encodes CDR1 LGHNA and CDR2 YNFKEQ. CDR3 protein: CASSQDQGRWDTDTQYF. In nucleotides, the CDR3 is TGTGCCAGCAGCCAAGATCAGGGGCGATGGGACACAGATACGCAGTATTTT.

The gene calls are TRBV15 and TRBJ2-1; TRBD2 agrees at 7 bases. Germline V gene lookup returns CDR1 LNHNV and CDR2 YYDKDF (reference sequence). This CDR3 has 16 amino acids. V trimming: 3 bases; J trimming: 6 bases; junction bases outside the gene matches: 11. The CDR3 coding sequence is TGTGCCACCAGCAGGGGCGGTGGGGGGGGAAGCAATGAGCAGTTCTTC. Encoded protein: CATSRGGGGGSNEQFF.

CDR3 nucleotides: TGTGCCAGCAGGCAGGGTGTTTGGTCTGAAGCTTTCTTT. This gives the protein CASRQGVWSEAFF. The V and J genes are TRBV27 and TRBJ1-1, with D possibly matching TRBD1 (5 bases). This CDR3 comprises 13 residues. Trimming shortened V by 6 bases and J by 6 bases, and 14 bases separated the two germline ends. Germline CDR1 MNHEY, CDR2 SMNVEV (reference sequence).

This clone has just one count. The gene calls are TRBV9 and TRBJ2-1; 7 bases align to TRBD1. The trim removed 4 bases at V and 5 bases at J, leaving 6 bases unmatched. Germline lookup yields CDR1 SGDLS and CDR2 YYNGEE. CDR3 length equals 14 residues. CDR3 residues: CASSSEDRNNEQFF. The CDR3 DNA reads as TGTGCCAGCAGCTCGGAGGACAGGAACAATGAGCAGTTCTTC.

The gene calls are TRBV29-1 and TRBJ2-3; possibly TRBD2 for D (7 bases). V gave up 3 bases and J gave up 2 bases, with 12 bases separating them. Germline V gives CDR1 SQVTM, CDR2 ANQGSEA. CDR3 length: 14 residues. The CDR3 DNA follows: TGCAGCGTTGAGCCGGGGGGCGTCACAGATACGCAGTATTTT. Protein sequence: CSVEPGGVTDTQYF.